The 2 T cell receptor beta chains below were found in one sample sequenced in a study of cytomegalovirus exposure and HLA in healthy donors. 60 Vbeta and 13 Jbeta primers were used in PCR. The repertoire was sequenced with immunoSEQ multiplex PCR; TCRdb's copy has only in-frame clones and lacks some. The profile covers over 120,000 clones, with around two thirds appearing a single time and 4.3% taken by the ten largest. Sequencing was carried out using PBMCs. The receptors were sampled from a man between 18 and 35 years old in good health and CMV-seropositive.

The chain links TRBV5-1 to TRBJ2-2, with 9 bases lining up with TRBD2. Germline V gene lookup returns CDR1 SGHRS and CDR2 YFSETQ. With V trimmed by 4 bases and J by 2 bases, 3 bases remained unmatched. This CDR3 is 15 amino acids long. The CDR3 loop reads CASSPAGGNTGELFF. The CDR3 coding sequence is TGCGCCAGCAGCCCAGCGGGGGGAAACACCGGGGAGCTGTTTTTT.

The rearrangement links TRBV7-9 to TRBJ1-4, with D perhaps TRBD1 (5 bases). Germline V lookup: CDR1 SEHNR, CDR2 FQNEAQ (reference sequence). Trimming shortened V by 3 bases and J by 8 bases, and 13 bases separated the two germline ends. This CDR3 has 14 amino acids. The CDR3 is CASSLGGAGEKLFF. CDR3 nucleotide sequence: TGTGCCAGCAGCTTGGGAGGGGCGGGGGAAAAACTGTTTTTT.